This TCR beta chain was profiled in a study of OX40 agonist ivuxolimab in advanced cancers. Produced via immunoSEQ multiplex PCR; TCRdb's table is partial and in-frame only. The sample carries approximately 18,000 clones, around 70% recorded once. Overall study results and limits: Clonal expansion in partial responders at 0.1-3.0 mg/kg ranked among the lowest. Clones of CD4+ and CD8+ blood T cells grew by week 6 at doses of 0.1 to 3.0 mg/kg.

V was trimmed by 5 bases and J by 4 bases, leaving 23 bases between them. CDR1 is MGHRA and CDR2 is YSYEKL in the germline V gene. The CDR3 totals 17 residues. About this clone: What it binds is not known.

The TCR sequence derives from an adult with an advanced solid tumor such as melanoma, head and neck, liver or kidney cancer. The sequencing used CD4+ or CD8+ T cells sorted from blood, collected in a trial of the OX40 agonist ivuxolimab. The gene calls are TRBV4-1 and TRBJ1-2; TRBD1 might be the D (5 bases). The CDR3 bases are TGCGCCAGCAGCTCCCAGCCGGGTAATCAGGGCACCTATGGCTACACCTTC. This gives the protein CASSSQPGNQGTYGYTF.